The 27 T cell receptor beta chains in this list originate from one sample, sequenced in a study of glioma-infiltrating T cells. The iRepertoire nested amplicon-rescue multiplex PCR amplified TCR alpha and beta CDR3s from RNA. Each CDR3 protein gets one entry after TCRdb re-called the multiplex PCR reads with MiXCR. The profile shows roughly 130,000 distinct CDR3 sequences, about 22% of them singletons. Sequences were obtained from glioma tissue, nonneoplastic brain tissue, or PBMCs (not recorded which). These receptor sequences come from a human donor with low-grade glioma or glioblastoma, undergoing nonglioma brain surgery, or in good health (not recorded which).

In its sample, this clonotype was seen a few times. The chain joins TRBV20-1 to TRBJ2-1; either TRBD1 or TRBD2 may fit D (6 bases each). The CDR3 length is 15 residues. The germline CDR1 and CDR2 sequences are DFQATT and SNEGSKA (reference sequence). This CDR3 is CSFTSGDTAYNEQFF. CDR3 in DNA: TGCAGCTTCACCTCGGGGGACACCGCCTACAATGAGCAGTTCTTC.

This clonotype was observed a few times. This rearrangement joins TRBV14 to TRBJ2-2; the match to TRBD2 covers 10 bases. CDR1 and CDR2 from the germline V gene are SGHDN and FVKESK. The CDR3 is made up of 15 amino acids. With V trimmed by 4 bases and J by 3 bases, 2 bases remained unmatched. The CDR3 bases are TGTGCCAGCAGCCGAGCGGGGGGGGACACCGGGGAGCTGTTTTTT. Amino acid sequence: CASSRAGGDTGELFF.

The gene calls are TRBV24-1 and TRBJ2-1, with 7 bases aligning to TRBD1. This CDR3 is 16 amino acids long. The trim removed 4 bases at V and 1 base at J, leaving 6 bases unmatched. Germline CDR1 and CDR2: KGHDR and SFDVKD. The CDR3 region has the DNA TGTGCCACCAGTGACCCGACAGGGAAATCCTACAATGAGCAGTTCTTC. Protein: CATSDPTGKSYNEQFF.

This chain joins TRBV7-2 and TRBJ1-1, with 8 bases lining up with TRBD1. Germline V gene lookup returns CDR1 SGHTA and CDR2 FQGNSA. The CDR3 covers 14 residues. Trimming took 4 bases from V and 11 from J; bases not matched to a gene: 12. The CDR3 sequence is CASSSYGGQELAFF. As DNA, the CDR3 is TGTGCCAGCAGCTCCTATGGGGGACAGGAGCTTGCTTTCTTT.

The J gene is TRBJ2-1, the V gene TRBV2; 13 bases fit TRBD2. Germline V gives CDR1 SNHLY, CDR2 FYNNEI. Losses at the gene ends were 2 bases for V and 2 bases for J; bases not matched to a gene: 0. The CDR3 is 16 residues long. CDR3 sequence (DNA): TGTGCCAGCAGTGAAACTAGCGGGGGGGCCTACAATGAGCAGTTCTTC. Translation gives CASSETSGGAYNEQFF.

In regard to this clonotype: One end of the junction fails to match germline, which may point to a read error. The chain is built from TRBV12-3 or TRBV12-4 and TRBJ1-5, with a possible D match to TRBD1 (6 bases). The length of the CDR3 is 14 residues. The CDR3 region is CASSLQGTGQPRHF. CDR3 bases: TGTGCCAGCAGCCTCCAGGGGACGGGGCAGCCCCGGCATTTT.

In this sample, this clonotype turned up a few times. CDR3 nucleotides: TGCAGTGCCCCAGGGGGCGGCGGGGAGCTGTTTTTT. This translates into CSAPGGGGELFF. The chain recombines TRBV20-1 with TRBJ2-2; TRBD1 agrees at 8 bases. The trim removed 6 bases at V and 7 bases at J, leaving 4 bases unmatched. CDR3 length: 12 residues. CDR1 DFQATT and CDR2 SNEGSKA come from the germline V gene (reference sequence).

This clonotype was seen a handful of times. The V call is TRBV24-1, the J call TRBJ2-5; the match to TRBD2 covers 10 bases. This CDR3 is built from 16 residues. CDR1 KGHDR and CDR2 SFDVKD come from the germline V gene. V shed 3 bases and J 0 bases; nucleotides not matched to a gene: 3. The CDR3 DNA sequence: TGTGCCACCAGTGATCCGGGGACTAGCGACCAAGAGACCCAGTACTTC. The encoded protein is CATSDPGTSDQETQYF.

This chain joins TRBV12-3 or TRBV12-4 and TRBJ1-4; tentative D call: TRBD1 (5 bases). Trimming took off 6 bases at V and 8 bases at J, with 10 bases between the two ends. This CDR3 has 12 residues. This CDR3 reads CASRRTPEKLFF. In nucleotides, the CDR3 is TGTGCCAGCAGACGGACACCCGAAAAACTGTTTTTT.

The genes are TRBV5-4 and TRBJ2-5; the D gene is possibly TRBD1 (6 bases). Trimming removed 4 bases from V and 0 bases from J, with 16 bases in between. CDR1 is SGHNT, CDR2 YYREEE, per germline (reference sequence). CDR3 length: 16 residues. The chain's CDR3 is CASSTVSGAYQETQYF. The CDR3 bases are TGTGCCAGCAGCACCGTATCAGGGGCGTACCAAGAGACCCAGTACTTC.

This clonotype was seen once. The gene calls are TRBV5-1 and TRBJ1-4, with D perhaps matching TRBD1 (5 bases). Germline V gene sequence: CDR1 SGHRS, CDR2 YFSETQ. Between the trimmed V and J ends, which lost 0 bases and 6 bases, there was a span of 15 bases. This CDR3 has 16 amino acids. The CDR3 loop reads CASSLGQLAGDEKLFF. The CDR3 bases are TGCGCCAGCAGCTTGGGACAGTTAGCGGGGGATGAAAAACTGTTTTTT.

This clonotype was detected only a few times. The V call is TRBV6-6, the J call TRBJ2-5; tentatively, D is TRBD2 (6 bases). Germline V gives CDR1 MNHNY, CDR2 SVGAGI (reference sequence). This CDR3 has 16 residues. Trimming took 2 bases from V and 2 from J, leaving 15 bases between them. CDR3 nucleotides: TGTGCCAGCAGTTACGGGACGGGGACTTATCAAGAGACCCAGTACTTC. Translation: CASSYGTGTYQETQYF.

This chain joins TRBV2 and TRBJ2-7; D is unclear. This CDR3 region has 11 residues. Germline CDR1 is SNHLY and CDR2 is FYNNEI. V gave up 3 bases and J gave up 6 bases, with 6 bases separating them. CDR3 in DNA: TGTGCCAGCAGTGAGGAAGTCGAGCAGTACGTC. Translating it yields CASSEEVEQYV.

The table lists this clonotype with many counts. Here the CDR3 DNA reads TGCAGTGCTAGTTTGGACAGGGCTAATGAAAAACTGTTTTTT. Translated, it gives CSASLDRANEKLFF. The chain joins TRBV20-1 to TRBJ1-4, with 8 bases aligning to TRBD1. Trimming at V came to 3 bases and at J to 3 bases, leaving 3 bases not matched to a gene. The CDR3 sequence is 14 residues long. CDR1 DFQATT and CDR2 SNEGSKA come from the germline V gene (reference sequence).

This clonotype has a single count. Just one base apart from a much larger clone, this may be a read error. The gene calls are TRBV28 and TRBJ1-1; D is unclear. The V end lost 2 bases, the J end lost 8 bases, and 6 bases lay between the germline ends. This CDR3 spans 11 amino acids. Germline assignment: CDR1 MDHEN and CDR2 SYDVKM. CDR3 region: CASSLTTEAFF. In DNA form, the CDR3 reads TGTGCCAGCAGTTTAACGACCGAAGCTTTCTTT.

In this sample, this clonotype turned up many times. The chain employs TRBV6-1 and TRBJ2-5; TRBD2 matches at 13 bases. V trimming: 6 bases; J trimming: 4 bases; junction bases outside the gene matches: 5. Germline assignment: CDR1 MNHNS and CDR2 SASEGT. The CDR3 sequence is 15 residues long. In DNA, the CDR3 is TGTGCCAGCAGCCGCCGGACTAGCGGGGGAGAGACCCAGTACTTC. This translates into CASSRRTSGGETQYF.

This clonotype was found many times. V usage is TRBV15 and J usage is TRBJ1-5, with D unresolved. The CDR3 has 15 amino acids. Germline CDR1 LNHNV, CDR2 YYDKDF (reference sequence). The V end was cut by 7 bases, the J end by 3 bases, with 16 bases between. CDR3 sequence reads: CATTHSLGNNQPQHF. DNA for the CDR3: TGTGCCACCACCCATTCCCTTGGCAACAATCAGCCCCAGCATTTT.

This clonotype was seen many times. The rearrangement uses TRBV7-8 and TRBJ1-1; D might be TRBD1 (5 bases). The germline gives CDR1 SGHVS, CDR2 FQNEAQ. V lost 1 base and J 0 bases, leaving 9 bases between the germline ends. CDR3 length: 15 residues. CDR3 bases: TGTGCCAGCAGCTTAGGAGGACATTTGAACACTGAAGCTTTCTTT. Translation gives CASSLGGHLNTEAFF.

This clonotype was picked up many times. J is TRBJ1-4 and V is TRBV6-1, with 7 bases matching TRBD1. Germline V CDR1 and CDR2: MNHNS, SASEGT. The CDR3 loop spans 13 amino acids. J was trimmed by 11 bases and V by 5 bases; bases with no gene match: 8. CDR3 DNA sequence: TGTGCCAGCAGTAGAAAAACAGGGGAGAAACTGTTTTTT. Protein: CASSRKTGEKLFF.

The rearrangement uses TRBV12-3 or TRBV12-4 and TRBJ1-2; a weak D match, TRBD1 (6 bases). The V end was cut by 2 bases, the J end by 3 bases, with 10 bases between. This CDR3 spans 14 amino acids. CDR3 sequence: CASSLNRDDYGYTF. CDR3 sequence (DNA): TGTGCCAGCAGTTTAAACAGGGATGACTATGGCTACACCTTC.

This clonotype turned up a few times. The V gene is TRBV19, the J gene TRBJ1-6; D is unresolved. CDR3 length: 17 residues. Germline CDR1 and CDR2: LNHDA and SQIVND (reference sequence). Trimming took off 3 bases at V and 0 bases at J, with 12 bases between the two ends. As DNA, the CDR3 is TGTGCCAGTAGTATTTCCGCCGGGAGCTCCTATAATTCACCCCTCCACTTT. This codes for CASSISAGSSYNSPLHF.

V and J are TRBV2 and TRBJ2-2; D may correspond to TRBD1 or TRBD2 (6 bases each). Germline V gives CDR1 SNHLY, CDR2 FYNNEI. The germline V and J ends were trimmed by 2 bases and 4 bases, with 8 bases remaining between them. The CDR3 consists of 14 residues. CDR3: CASSESGATGELFF. The CDR3 DNA is TGTGCCAGCAGTGAATCGGGGGCCACCGGGGAGCTGTTTTTT.

This clonotype has a count of ten or more. This sequence joins TRBV7-9 and TRBJ2-4; D might be TRBD1 (7 bases). CDR3 size: 14 residues. The germline CDR1 and CDR2 sequences are SEHNR and FQNEAQ (reference sequence). The V and J ends lost 2 bases and 8 bases respectively, with 13 bases between them. The CDR3 DNA follows: TGTGCCAGCAGCTTAAGGGCCAGGGGGGACATTCAGTACTTC. It encodes CASSLRARGDIQYF. Drawing the rest from reference TRBV7-9 and TRBJ2-4, the complete variable domain is DTGVSQNPRHKITKRGQNVTFRCDPISEHNRLYWYRQTLGQGPEFLTYFQNEAQLEKSRLLSDRFSAERPKGSFSTLEIQRTEQGDSAMYLCASSLRARGDIQYFGAGTRLSVL.

The chain joins TRBV28 to TRBJ1-2; no definite D call. The CDR3 loop spans 11 amino acids. V was cut by 3 bases and J by 7 bases, with 6 bases left in between. Germline values: CDR1 MDHEN, CDR2 SYDVKM. The CDR3 spells CASSFFSGYTF. For the CDR3, the DNA is TGTGCCAGCAGTTTCTTTAGTGGCTACACCTTC.

This clonotype has only one observation. The conserved phenylalanine or tryptophan normally closing the CDR3 is absent here, so this likely arose from a read error. The rearrangement joins TRBV15 to TRBJ1-2; D is possibly TRBD1 (6 bases). CDR3 length equals 14 residues. The germline V gene has CDR1 LNHNV and CDR2 YYDKDF (reference sequence). Trimming took 0 bases from V and 6 from J, leaving 11 bases between them. As DNA, the CDR3 is TGTGCCACCAGCAGAGAAAGGGGGAGGCATGGCTACACCCTC. As protein: CATSRERGRHGYTL.

This chain uses TRBV28 with TRBJ1-4; 7 bases match TRBD1. Trimming took 3 bases from V and 6 from J; bases not matched to a gene: 4. Germline V CDR1 and CDR2: MDHEN, SYDVKM. This CDR3 is built from 14 residues. CDR3: CASSLPGGYEKLFF. CDR3 in DNA: TGTGCCAGCAGTTTGCCAGGGGGGTATGAAAAACTGTTTTTT.

This rearrangement joins TRBV4-1 to TRBJ1-4, with unresolved D. CDR1 and CDR2 from the germline V gene are MGHRA and YSYEKL. The length of the CDR3 is 12 residues. V gave up 4 bases and J gave up 12 bases, with 12 bases separating them. The CDR3, as DNA: TGCGCCAGCAGCCTCCACGACTGGGAACTGTTTTTT. It encodes CASSLHDWELFF.